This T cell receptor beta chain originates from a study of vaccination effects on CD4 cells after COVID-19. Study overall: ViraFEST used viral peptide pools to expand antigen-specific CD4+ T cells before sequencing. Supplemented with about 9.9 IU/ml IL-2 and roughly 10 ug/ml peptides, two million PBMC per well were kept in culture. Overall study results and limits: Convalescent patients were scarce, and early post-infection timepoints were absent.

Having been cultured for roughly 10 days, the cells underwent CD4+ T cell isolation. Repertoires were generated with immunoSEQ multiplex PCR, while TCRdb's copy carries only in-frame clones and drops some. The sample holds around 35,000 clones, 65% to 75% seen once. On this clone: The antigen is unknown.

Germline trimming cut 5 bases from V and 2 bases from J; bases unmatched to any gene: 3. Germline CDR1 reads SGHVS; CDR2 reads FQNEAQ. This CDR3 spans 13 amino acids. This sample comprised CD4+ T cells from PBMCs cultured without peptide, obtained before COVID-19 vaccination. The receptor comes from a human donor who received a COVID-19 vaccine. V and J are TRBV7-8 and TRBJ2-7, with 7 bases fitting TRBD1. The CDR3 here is CASSAGTAYEQYF. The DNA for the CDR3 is TGTGCCAGCAGCGCCGGGACAGCCTACGAGCAGTACTTC.